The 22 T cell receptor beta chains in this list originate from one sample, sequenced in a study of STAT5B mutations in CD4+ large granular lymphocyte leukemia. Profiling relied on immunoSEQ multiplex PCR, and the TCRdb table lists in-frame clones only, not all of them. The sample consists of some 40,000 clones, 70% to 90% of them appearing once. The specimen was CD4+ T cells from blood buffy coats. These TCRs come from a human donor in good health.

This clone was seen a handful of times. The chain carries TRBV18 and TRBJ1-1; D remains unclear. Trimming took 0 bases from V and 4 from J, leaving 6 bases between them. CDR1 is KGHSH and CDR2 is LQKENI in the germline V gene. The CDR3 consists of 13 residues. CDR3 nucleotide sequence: TGTGCCAGCTCACCACCCAGGTTCACTGAAGCTTTCTTT. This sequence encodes CASSPPRFTEAFF.

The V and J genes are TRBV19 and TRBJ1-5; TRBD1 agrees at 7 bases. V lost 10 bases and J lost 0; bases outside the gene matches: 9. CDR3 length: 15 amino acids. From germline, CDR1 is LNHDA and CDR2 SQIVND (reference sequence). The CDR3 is CATIQDRSSNQPQHF. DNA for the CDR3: TGTGCCACGATCCAGGACAGGTCTAGCAATCAGCCCCAGCATTTT.

DNA of the CDR3: TGTGCCAGCAGACAGACTTTAGGTGATGGCTACACCTTC. This sequence encodes CASRQTLGDGYTF. The chain carries TRBV6-6 and TRBJ1-2; D not certain. Germline V gives CDR1 MNHNY, CDR2 SVGAGI (reference sequence). V was pared by 6 bases and J by 6 bases, with 14 bases between. The CDR3 runs to 13 residues.

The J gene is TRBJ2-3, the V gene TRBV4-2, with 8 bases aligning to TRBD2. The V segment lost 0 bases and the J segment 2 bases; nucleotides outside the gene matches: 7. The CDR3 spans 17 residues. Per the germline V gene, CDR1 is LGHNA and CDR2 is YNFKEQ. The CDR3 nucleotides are TGTGCCAGCAGCCAAGAACTGGCGGGGGGTCTCACAGATACGCAGTATTTT. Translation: CASSQELAGGLTDTQYF.

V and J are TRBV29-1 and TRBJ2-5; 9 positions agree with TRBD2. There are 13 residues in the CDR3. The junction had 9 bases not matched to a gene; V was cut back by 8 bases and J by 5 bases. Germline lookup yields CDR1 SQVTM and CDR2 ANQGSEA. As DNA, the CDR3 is TGCAGCCTTTACCCCAGCGGGAGGGAGACCCAGTACTTC. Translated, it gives CSLYPSGRETQYF.

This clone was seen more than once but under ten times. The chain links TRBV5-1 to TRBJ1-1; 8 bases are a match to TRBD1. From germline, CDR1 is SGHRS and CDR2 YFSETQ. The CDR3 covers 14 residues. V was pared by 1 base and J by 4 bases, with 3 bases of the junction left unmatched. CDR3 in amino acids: CASSLQGAGTEAFF. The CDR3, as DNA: TGCGCCAGCAGCTTGCAGGGGGCGGGCACTGAAGCTTTCTTT.

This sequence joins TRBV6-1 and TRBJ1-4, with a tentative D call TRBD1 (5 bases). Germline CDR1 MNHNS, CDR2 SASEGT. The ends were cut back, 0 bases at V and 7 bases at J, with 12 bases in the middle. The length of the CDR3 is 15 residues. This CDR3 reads CASSEAGRGSEKLFF. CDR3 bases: TGTGCCAGCAGTGAAGCCGGTCGGGGGAGTGAAAAACTGTTTTTT.

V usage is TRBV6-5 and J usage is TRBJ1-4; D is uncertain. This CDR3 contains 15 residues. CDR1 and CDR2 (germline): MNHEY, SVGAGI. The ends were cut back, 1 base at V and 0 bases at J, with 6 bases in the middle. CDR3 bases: TGTGCCAGCAGTTACTTAGACGCAACTAATGAAAAACTGTTTTTT. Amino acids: CASSYLDATNEKLFF.

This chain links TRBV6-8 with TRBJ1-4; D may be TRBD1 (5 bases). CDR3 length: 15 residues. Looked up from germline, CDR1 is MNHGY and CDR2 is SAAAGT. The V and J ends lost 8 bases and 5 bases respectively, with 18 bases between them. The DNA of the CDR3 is TGTGCCAGCTATAAATGGGGACGAGAGAATGAAAAACTGTTTTTT. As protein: CASYKWGRENEKLFF.

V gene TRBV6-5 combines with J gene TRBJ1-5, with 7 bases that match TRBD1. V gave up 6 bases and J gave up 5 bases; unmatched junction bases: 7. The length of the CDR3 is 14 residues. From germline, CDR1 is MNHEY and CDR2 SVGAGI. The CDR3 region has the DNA TGTGCCAGCAGACCCCGGGACAGCTATCAGCCCCAGCATTTT. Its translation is CASRPRDSYQPQHF.

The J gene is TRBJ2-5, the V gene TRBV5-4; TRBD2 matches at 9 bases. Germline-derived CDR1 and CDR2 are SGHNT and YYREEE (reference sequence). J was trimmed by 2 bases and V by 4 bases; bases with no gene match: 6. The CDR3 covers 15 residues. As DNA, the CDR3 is TGTGCCAGCAGCAAGGGACTAGCACTACAAGAGACCCAGTACTTC. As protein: CASSKGLALQETQYF. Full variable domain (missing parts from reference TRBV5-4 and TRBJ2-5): ETGVTQSPTHLIKTRGQQVTLRCSSQSGHNTVSWYQQALGQGPQFIFQYYREEENGRGNFPPRFSGLQFPNYSSELNVNALELDDSALYLCASSKGLALQETQYFGPGTRLLVL.

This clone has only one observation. The CDR3 here is CASSLDTRMGTEAFF. CDR3 DNA: TGTGCCAGCAGCTTAGATACTAGGATGGGGACTGAAGCTTTCTTT. The rearrangement joins TRBV11-2 to TRBJ1-1, with D unresolved. This CDR3 region has 15 residues. V was pared by 0 bases and J by 5 bases, with 13 bases between. Germline CDR1 reads SGHAT; CDR2 reads FQNNGV.

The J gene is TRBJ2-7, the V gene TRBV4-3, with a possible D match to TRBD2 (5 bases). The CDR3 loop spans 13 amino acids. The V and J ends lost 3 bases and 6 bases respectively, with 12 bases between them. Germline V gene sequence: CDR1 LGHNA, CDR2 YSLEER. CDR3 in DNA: TGCGCCAGCAGCCAGACACCGGGGTTCGAGCAGTACTTC. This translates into CASSQTPGFEQYF.

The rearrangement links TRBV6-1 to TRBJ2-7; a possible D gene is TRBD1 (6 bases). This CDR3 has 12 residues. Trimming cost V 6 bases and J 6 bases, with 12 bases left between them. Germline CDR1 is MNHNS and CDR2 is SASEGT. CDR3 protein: CASSNRDLEQYF. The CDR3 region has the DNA TGTGCCAGCAGCAACAGGGACCTCGAGCAGTACTTC.

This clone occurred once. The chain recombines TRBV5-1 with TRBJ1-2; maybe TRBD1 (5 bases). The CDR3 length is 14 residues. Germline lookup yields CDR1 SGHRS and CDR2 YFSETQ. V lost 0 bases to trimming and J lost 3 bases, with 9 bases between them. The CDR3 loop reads CASSLDGRDYGYTF. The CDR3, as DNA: TGCGCCAGCAGCTTGGATGGCAGGGACTATGGCTACACCTTC.

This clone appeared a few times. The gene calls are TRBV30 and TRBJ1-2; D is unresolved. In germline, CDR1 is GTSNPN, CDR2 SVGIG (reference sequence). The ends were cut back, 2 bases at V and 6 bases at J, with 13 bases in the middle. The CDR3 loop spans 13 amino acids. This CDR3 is CAWSFVGRDGYTF. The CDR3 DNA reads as TGTGCCTGGAGTTTCGTCGGAAGAGATGGCTACACCTTC.

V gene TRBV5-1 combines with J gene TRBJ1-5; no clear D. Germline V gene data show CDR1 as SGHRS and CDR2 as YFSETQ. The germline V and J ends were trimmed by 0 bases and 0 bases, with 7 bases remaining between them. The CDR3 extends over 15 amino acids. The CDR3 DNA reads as TGCGCCAGCAGCTTGGAGGGTTATAGCAATCAGCCCCAGCATTTT. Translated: CASSLEGYSNQPQHF.

Here the CDR3 reads CASSEVASGTPSGEQYF. The CDR3 DNA reads as TGTGCCAGCAGTGAAGTGGCTAGCGGGACGCCCTCAGGCGAGCAGTACTTC. The V call is TRBV6-1, the J call TRBJ2-7; TRBD2 matches at 9 bases. CDR1 and CDR2 (germline): MNHNS, SASEGT. The length of the CDR3 is 17 residues. With 1 base clipped from V and 6 bases from J, the junction kept 13 bases outside the gene matches.

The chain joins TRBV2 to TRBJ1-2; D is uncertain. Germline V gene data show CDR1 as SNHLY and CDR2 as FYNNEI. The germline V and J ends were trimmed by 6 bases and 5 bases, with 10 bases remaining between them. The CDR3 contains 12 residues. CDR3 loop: CASRDLGYGYTF. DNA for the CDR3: TGTGCCAGCAGGGACCTTGGGTATGGCTACACCTTC.

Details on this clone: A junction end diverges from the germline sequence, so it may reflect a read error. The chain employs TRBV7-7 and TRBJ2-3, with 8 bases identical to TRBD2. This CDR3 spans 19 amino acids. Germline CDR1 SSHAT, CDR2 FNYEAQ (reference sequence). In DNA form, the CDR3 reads TGTGCTAGCAGCTTAAGGCCGGCGGGAGGATTAGGAGGAACAGATACGCAGTATTTT. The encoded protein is CASSLRPAGGLGGTDTQYF.

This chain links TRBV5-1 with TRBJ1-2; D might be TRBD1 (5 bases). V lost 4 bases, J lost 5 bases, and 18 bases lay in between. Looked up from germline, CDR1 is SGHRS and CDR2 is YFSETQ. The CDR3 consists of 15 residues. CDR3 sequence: CASSPGGDLAYGYTF. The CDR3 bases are TGCGCCAGCAGCCCCGGGGGGGATCTGGCGTATGGCTACACCTTC.

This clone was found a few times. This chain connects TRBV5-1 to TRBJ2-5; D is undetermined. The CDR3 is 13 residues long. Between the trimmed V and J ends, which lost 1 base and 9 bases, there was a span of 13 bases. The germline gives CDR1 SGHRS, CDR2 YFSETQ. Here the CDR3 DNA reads TGCGCCAGCAGCTTGTCTGGGCCTTGGGCCCAGTACTTC. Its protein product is CASSLSGPWAQYF.